One and the same sample provided the 19 T cell receptor beta chains below, sequenced in a study of cytomegalovirus exposure and HLA in healthy donors (dated by TCRdb to about 2017). Library preparation was by the immunoSEQ multiplex PCR assay. For the multiplex PCR, a mixture combining 60 forward primers for TCR Vbeta segments and 13 reverse primers for TCR Jbeta segments was used. Held by TCRdb, this immuneACCESS table contains in-frame sequences only and omits some clones. Under half of the omission traces to an unresolved V gene where checked; the cause of the rest is unknown. Across this sample there are some 150,000 clones, with roughly 76% seen only once. About 13% of the sample is taken by the ten largest. Specimen: PBMCs. These receptors were taken from a woman between 50 and 59 years old in good health and CMV-seronegative.

The chain couples TRBV19 to TRBJ1-2; D gene uncertain. The CDR3 has 13 residues. Per germline, CDR1 LNHDA and CDR2 SQIVND (reference sequence). V was clipped by 10 bases and J by 6 bases, with 18 bases between them. CDR3: CATMRSLMHGYTF. In DNA, the CDR3 is TGTGCCACCATGAGAAGTCTCATGCATGGCTACACCTTC. Supplemented by reference TRBV19 and TRBJ1-2, the full variable domain reads DGGITQSPKYLFRKEGQNVTLSCEQNLNHDAMYWYRQDPGQGLRLIYYSQIVNDFQKGDIAEGYSVSREKKESFPLTVTSAQKNPTAFYLCATMRSLMHGYTFGSGTRLTVV.

This sequence joins TRBV28 and TRBJ2-7, with D hard to call. CDR3 length: 12 amino acids. Trimming cost V 6 bases and J 4 bases, with 10 bases left between them. Germline V gene data show CDR1 as MDHEN and CDR2 as SYDVKM. The CDR3 DNA is TGTGCCAGCAGCTATACCCAATACGAGCAGTACTTC. This encodes CASSYTQYEQYF.

The genes are TRBV5-5 and TRBJ1-2, with D maybe TRBD1 (5 bases). The CDR3 is 14 amino acids. Germline lookup yields CDR1 SGHKS and CDR2 YYEKEE (reference sequence). Trimming shortened V by 4 bases and J by 8 bases, and 18 bases separated the two germline ends. CDR3 DNA sequence: TGTGCCAGCAGCGGCGGGACCTCGGCGCGGGGCTACACCTTC. This encodes CASSGGTSARGYTF.

CDR3 sequence (DNA): TGTGCCAGCAGCCAAGTCCCAACTAGCGCAGATACGCAGTATTTT. The encoded protein is CASSQVPTSADTQYF. This chain joins TRBV4-2 and TRBJ2-3; 7 bases are a match to TRBD2. V trimming: 1 base; J trimming: 4 bases; junction bases outside the gene matches: 5. CDR3 length: 15 amino acids. CDR1 LGHNA and CDR2 YNFKEQ come from the germline V gene.

The J gene is TRBJ2-5, the V gene TRBV5-6; a weak D match, TRBD1 (6 bases). The J call is in doubt because the DNA end fits TRBJ2-7 better. The CDR3 is 14 residues long. CDR1 is SGHDT and CDR2 is YYEEEE in the germline V gene. The CDR3 loop is CASSTYRAGYEQYF. CDR3 coding DNA: TGTGCCAGCAGCACCTACAGGGCCGGCTACGAGCAGTACTTC.

The V call is TRBV18, the J call TRBJ1-3, with D tentatively TRBD1 (6 bases). Trimming stripped 2 bases from V and 2 bases from J, with 16 bases between. Germline CDR1 is KGHSH and CDR2 is LQKENI. This CDR3 spans 17 amino acids. CDR3 sequence reads: CASSPSLDRTAGNTIYF. DNA of the CDR3: TGTGCCAGCTCACCAAGCCTCGACAGGACGGCTGGAAACACCATATATTTT.

The chain joins TRBV5-4 to TRBJ2-7; 7 bases align to TRBD1. CDR1 SGHNT and CDR2 YYREEE come from the germline V gene (reference sequence). V gave up 3 bases and J gave up 7 bases; unmatched junction bases: 7. This CDR3 region has 13 residues. This CDR3 reads CASSSGQNWEQYF. CDR3 nucleotide sequence: TGTGCCAGCAGCTCGGGACAGAACTGGGAGCAGTACTTC.

This chain joins TRBV28 and TRBJ1-2; D possibly corresponds to TRBD1 (6 bases). This CDR3 comprises 15 residues. Germline V lookup: CDR1 MDHEN, CDR2 SYDVKM. Trimming took off 7 bases at V and 1 base at J, with 16 bases between the two ends. DNA of the CDR3: TGTGCCAGCATCTTCAGGCAGGGGCGTAACTATGGCTACACCTTC. It yields the protein CASIFRQGRNYGYTF.

The CDR3 spells CASSLWASSSNEQFF. CDR3 nucleotide sequence: TGTGCCAGCAGCTTGTGGGCTAGCTCCAGCAATGAGCAGTTCTTC. The chain recombines TRBV5-4 with TRBJ2-1, with a weak D call TRBD2 (5 bases). V gave up 1 base and J gave up 6 bases, with 14 bases separating them. CDR3 length: 15 residues. Germline CDR1 SGHNT, CDR2 YYREEE (reference sequence).

CDR3 amino acids: CASSPWAGDEKLFF. CDR3 nucleotides: TGCGCCAGCAGCCCCTGGGCAGGGGATGAAAAACTGTTTTTT. V gene TRBV4-3 combines with J gene TRBJ1-4; D possibly corresponds to TRBD1 (6 bases). Germline V gene lookup returns CDR1 LGHNA and CDR2 YSLEER. V was pared by 4 bases and J by 6 bases, with 12 bases between. This CDR3 has 14 amino acids.

This clone has only a few counts. Other nucleotide sequences in the sample specify the same CDR3. The V call is TRBV7-2, the J call TRBJ1-3; perhaps TRBD1 as D (6 bases). The CDR3 runs to 14 residues. Germline assignment: CDR1 SGHTA and CDR2 FQGNSA. Trimming removed 5 bases from V and 4 bases from J, with 12 bases in between. The CDR3 is CASSTGMDGNTIYF. The CDR3 region has the DNA TGTGCCAGCAGCACAGGGATGGACGGAAACACCATATATTTT.

The V gene is TRBV9, the J gene TRBJ2-3; D is unclear. With 4 bases removed from V and 0 bases from J, the gap between germline ends came to 6 bases. This CDR3 has 13 amino acids. Germline values: CDR1 SGDLS, CDR2 YYNGEE. CDR3 region: CASSNFSTDTQYF. CDR3 DNA sequence: TGTGCCAGCAGCAACTTTAGCACAGATACGCAGTATTTT.

This chain uses TRBV15 with TRBJ2-7; D not certain. V was pared by 2 bases and J by 6 bases, with 14 bases between. This CDR3 has 14 amino acids. Germline V gene lookup returns CDR1 LNHNV and CDR2 YYDKDF (reference sequence). The CDR3 sequence is CATSRHGELGEQYF. The CDR3 region has the DNA TGTGCCACCAGCAGACATGGAGAATTGGGCGAGCAGTACTTC.

The chain combines TRBV27 with TRBJ1-2; TRBD1 aligns across 7 bases. This CDR3 has 16 residues. Germline CDR1 MNHEY, CDR2 SMNVEV (reference sequence). V gave up 6 bases and J gave up 4 bases; unmatched junction bases: 14. CDR3 sequence reads: CASSPRTGQAPYGYTF. CDR3 bases: TGTGCCAGCAGCCCTAGGACAGGACAAGCCCCCTATGGCTACACCTTC.

V and J are TRBV29-1 and TRBJ2-7; the D is unclear. Germline-derived CDR1 and CDR2 are SQVTM and ANQGSEA. The CDR3 contains 11 residues. Deletions cut 0 bases from V and 3 bases from J, with 3 bases between. The CDR3 sequence is CSVEDNYEQYF. The CDR3 DNA reads TGCAGCGTTGAAGACAACTACGAGCAGTACTTC.

The chain employs TRBV14 and TRBJ2-7, with 7 positions matching TRBD1. CDR1 and CDR2 from the germline V gene are SGHDN and FVKESK. The J segment lost 5 bases and the V segment lost 3 bases, leaving 7 bases of the junction unmatched. This CDR3 spans 14 amino acids. The CDR3: CASSHPGTVDEQYF. CDR3 DNA sequence: TGTGCCAGCAGCCACCCCGGGACAGTTGACGAGCAGTACTTC.

CDR3 coding DNA: TGCAGCGTTGAAGATCTTAAGACTAATGAGCAGTTCTTC. As protein: CSVEDLKTNEQFF. The chain recombines TRBV29-1 with TRBJ2-1; D is uncertain. This CDR3 has 13 amino acids. The germline V gene has CDR1 SQVTM and CDR2 ANQGSEA. The ends were cut back, 0 bases at V and 7 bases at J, with 10 bases in the middle.

As DNA, the CDR3 is TGTGCCAGCAGCCTAGAGGGCCCGGGAGGCTACACCTTC. It specifies CASSLEGPGGYTF. This rearrangement joins TRBV7-9 to TRBJ1-2; D remains ambiguous. The CDR3 totals 13 residues. Trimming left V 5 bases short and J 8 bases short, with 15 bases between. Germline V lookup: CDR1 SEHNR, CDR2 FQNEAQ (reference sequence).

The genes are TRBV9 and TRBJ2-2, with TRBD1 identical over 11 bases. This CDR3 region has 17 residues. Trimming removed 2 bases from V and 5 bases from J; junction bases left unmatched: 8. Germline assignment: CDR1 SGDLS and CDR2 YYNGEE. CDR3 residues: CASSVSGQGARTGELFF. In nucleotides, the CDR3 is TGTGCCAGCAGCGTCTCCGGACAGGGGGCGCGGACCGGGGAGCTGTTTTTT. The entire variable domain, with the rest obtained from reference TRBV9 and TRBJ2-2, is as follows: DSGVTQTPKHLITATGQRVTLRCSPRSGDLSVYWYQQSLDQGLQFLIQYYNGEERAKGNILERFSAQQFPDLHSELNLSSLELGDSALYFCASSVSGQGARTGELFFGEGSRLTVL.